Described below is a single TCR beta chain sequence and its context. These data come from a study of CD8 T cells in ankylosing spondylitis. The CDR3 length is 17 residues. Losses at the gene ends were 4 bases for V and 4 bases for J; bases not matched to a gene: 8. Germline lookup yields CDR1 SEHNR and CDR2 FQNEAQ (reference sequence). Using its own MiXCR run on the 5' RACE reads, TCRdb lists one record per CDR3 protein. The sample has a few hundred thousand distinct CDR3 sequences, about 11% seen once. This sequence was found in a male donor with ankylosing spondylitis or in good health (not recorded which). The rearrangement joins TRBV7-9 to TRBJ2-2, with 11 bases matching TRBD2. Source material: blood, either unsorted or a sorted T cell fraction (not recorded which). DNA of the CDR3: TGTGCCAGCAGCTCCCCAAGACTAGCGGGACCCACCGGGGAGCTGTTTTTT. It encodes CASSSPRLAGPTGELFF.